A single T cell receptor (beta chain) is shown here with its context. Its antigen remains unknown. This CDR3 has 17 amino acids. The germline V gene encodes CDR1 MDHEN and CDR2 SYDVKM. V trimming: 0 bases; J trimming: 3 bases; junction bases outside the gene matches: 3. The table came from immunoSEQ multiplex PCR; TCRdb's copy has only in-frame clones and leaves some out. This table holds 11,000 to 15,000 clones, about 83% found once. These data originate in a study of PD-1 blockade in classical Hodgkin lymphoma. Overall study results and limits: In newly diagnosed patients, baseline TCR diversity was reportedly below that of healthy donors. Patients with an early start, nivolumab under 1 year after ASCT, were excluded.

Relapse after autologous stem cell transplantation occurred in every patient, and brentuximab vedotin exposure varied. Material: peripheral blood mononuclear cells (PBMCs), obtained at baseline. The chain employs TRBV28 and TRBJ1-5; TRBD1 agrees at 12 bases. This TCR was sampled from a human donor with classical Hodgkin lymphoma. DNA for the CDR3: TGTGCCAGCAGTTTATGGGGACAGGGGGCCCACAATCAGCCCCAGCATTTT. Protein: CASSLWGQGAHNQPQHF.